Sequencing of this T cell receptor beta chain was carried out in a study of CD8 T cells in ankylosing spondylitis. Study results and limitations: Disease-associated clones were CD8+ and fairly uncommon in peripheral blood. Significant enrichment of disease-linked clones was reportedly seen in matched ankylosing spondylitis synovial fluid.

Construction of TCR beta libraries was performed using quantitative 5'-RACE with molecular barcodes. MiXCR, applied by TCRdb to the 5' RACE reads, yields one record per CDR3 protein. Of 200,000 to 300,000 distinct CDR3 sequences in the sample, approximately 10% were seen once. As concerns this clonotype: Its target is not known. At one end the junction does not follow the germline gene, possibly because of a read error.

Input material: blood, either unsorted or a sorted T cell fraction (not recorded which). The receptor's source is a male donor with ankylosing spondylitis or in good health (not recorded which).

CDR3 coding DNA: TGTGCCAGCTCACGTGGGTCCCAAGAGACCCAGTACTTT. This codes for CASSRGSQETQYF. The chain links TRBV18 to TRBJ2-5; D is unresolved. CDR1 and CDR2 (germline): KGHSH, LQKENI. The CDR3 loop spans 13 amino acids.